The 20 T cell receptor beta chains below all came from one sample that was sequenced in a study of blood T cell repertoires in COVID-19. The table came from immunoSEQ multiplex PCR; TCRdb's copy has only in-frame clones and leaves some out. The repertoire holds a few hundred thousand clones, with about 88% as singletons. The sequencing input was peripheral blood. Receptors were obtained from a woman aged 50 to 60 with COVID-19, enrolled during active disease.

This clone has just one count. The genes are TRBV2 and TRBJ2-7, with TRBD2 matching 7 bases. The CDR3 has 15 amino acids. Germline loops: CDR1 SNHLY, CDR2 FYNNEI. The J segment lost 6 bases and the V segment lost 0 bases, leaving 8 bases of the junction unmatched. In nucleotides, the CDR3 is TGTGCCAGCAGTGAAGCGAGCGGGGCTCGGGTCGAGCAGTACGTC. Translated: CASSEASGARVEQYV.

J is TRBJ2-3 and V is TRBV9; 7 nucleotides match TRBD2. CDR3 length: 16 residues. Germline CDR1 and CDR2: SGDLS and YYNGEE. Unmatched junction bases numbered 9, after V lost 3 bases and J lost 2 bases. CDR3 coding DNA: TGTGCCAGCAGCGCTCCAGCGGGGTCCCTCACAGATACGCAGTATTTT. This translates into CASSAPAGSLTDTQYF.

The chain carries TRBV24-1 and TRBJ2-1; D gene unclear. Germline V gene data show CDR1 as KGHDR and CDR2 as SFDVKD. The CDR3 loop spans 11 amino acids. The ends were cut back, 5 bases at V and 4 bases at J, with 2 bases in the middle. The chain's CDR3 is CATSVYNEQFF. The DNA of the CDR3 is TGTGCCACCAGTGTATACAATGAGCAGTTCTTC.

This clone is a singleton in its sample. CDR3 amino acids: CAGSRGDNEQFF. The DNA of the CDR3 is TGTGCCGGTTCCAGGGGGGACAATGAGCAGTTCTTC. V usage is TRBV10-3 and J usage is TRBJ2-1; tentatively, D is TRBD1 (7 bases). The CDR3 sequence is 12 residues long. Germline V CDR1 and CDR2: ENHRY, SYGVKD. Trimming shortened V by 11 bases and J by 5 bases, and 13 bases separated the two germline ends.

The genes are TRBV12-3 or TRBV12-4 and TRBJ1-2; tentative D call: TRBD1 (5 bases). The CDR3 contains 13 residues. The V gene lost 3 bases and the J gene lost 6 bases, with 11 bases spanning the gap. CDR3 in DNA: TGTGCCAGCAGTTTCAAGGGGCTCAATGGCTACACCTTC. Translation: CASSFKGLNGYTF.

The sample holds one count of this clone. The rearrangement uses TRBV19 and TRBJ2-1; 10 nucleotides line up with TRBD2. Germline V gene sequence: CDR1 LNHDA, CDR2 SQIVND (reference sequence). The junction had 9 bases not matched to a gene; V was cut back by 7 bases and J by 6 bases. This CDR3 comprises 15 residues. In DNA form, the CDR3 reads TGTGCCAGTACCCCTAGCGGGGGAGACCTCAATGAGCAGTTCTTC. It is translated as CASTPSGGDLNEQFF.

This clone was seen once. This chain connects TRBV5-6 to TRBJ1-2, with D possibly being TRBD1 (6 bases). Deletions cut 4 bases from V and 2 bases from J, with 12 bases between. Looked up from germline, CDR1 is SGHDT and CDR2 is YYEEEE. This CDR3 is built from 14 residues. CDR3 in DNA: TGTGCCAGCAGCCCAGGGGTATCCAACTATGGCTACACCTTC. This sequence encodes CASSPGVSNYGYTF. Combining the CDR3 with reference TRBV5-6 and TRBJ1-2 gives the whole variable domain DAGVTQSPTHLIKTRGQQVTLRCSPKSGHDTVSWYQQALGQGPQFIFQYYEEEERQRGNFPDRFSGHQFPNYSSELNVNALLLGDSALYLCASSPGVSNYGYTFGSGTRLTVV.

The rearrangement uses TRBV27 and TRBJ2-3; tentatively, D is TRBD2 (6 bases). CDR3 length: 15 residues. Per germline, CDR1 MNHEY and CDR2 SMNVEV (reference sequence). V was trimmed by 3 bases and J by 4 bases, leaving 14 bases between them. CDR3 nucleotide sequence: TGTGCCAGCAGTTTCTCGACTAGAACCTCAGATACGCAGTATTTT. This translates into CASSFSTRTSDTQYF.

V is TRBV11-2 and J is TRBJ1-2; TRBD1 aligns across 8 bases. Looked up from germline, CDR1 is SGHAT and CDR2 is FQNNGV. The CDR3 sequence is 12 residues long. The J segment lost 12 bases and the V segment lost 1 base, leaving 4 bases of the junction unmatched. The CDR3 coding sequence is TGTGCCAGCAGCTTAGCGACAGGGGCCCACACCTTC. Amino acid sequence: CASSLATGAHTF.

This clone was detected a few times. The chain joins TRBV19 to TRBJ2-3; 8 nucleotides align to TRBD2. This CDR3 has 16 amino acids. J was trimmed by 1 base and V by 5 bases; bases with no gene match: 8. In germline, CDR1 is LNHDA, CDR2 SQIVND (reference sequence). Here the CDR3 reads CASSAPGSGGTDTQYF. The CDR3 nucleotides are TGTGCCAGTAGTGCCCCGGGTAGCGGGGGCACAGATACGCAGTATTTT.

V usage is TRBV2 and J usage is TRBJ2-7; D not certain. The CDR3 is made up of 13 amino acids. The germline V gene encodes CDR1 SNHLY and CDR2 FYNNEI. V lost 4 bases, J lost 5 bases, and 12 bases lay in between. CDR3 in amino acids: CASSVSVLHEQYF. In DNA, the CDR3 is TGTGCCAGCAGTGTATCAGTTCTTCACGAGCAGTACTTC.

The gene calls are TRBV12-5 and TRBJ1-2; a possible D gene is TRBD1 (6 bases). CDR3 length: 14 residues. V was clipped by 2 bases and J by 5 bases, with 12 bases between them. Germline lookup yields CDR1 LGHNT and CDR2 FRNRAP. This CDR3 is CASGLWGTPYGYTF. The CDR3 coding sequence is TGTGCTAGTGGTTTGTGGGGGACACCTTATGGCTACACCTTC.

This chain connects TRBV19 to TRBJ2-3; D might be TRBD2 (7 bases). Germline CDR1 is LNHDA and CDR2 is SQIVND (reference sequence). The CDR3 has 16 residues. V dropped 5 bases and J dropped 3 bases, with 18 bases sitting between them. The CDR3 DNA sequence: TGTGCCAGTAGTCCTCGTGGGGGGGCGCAAACAGATACGCAGTATTTT. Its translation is CASSPRGGAQTDTQYF.

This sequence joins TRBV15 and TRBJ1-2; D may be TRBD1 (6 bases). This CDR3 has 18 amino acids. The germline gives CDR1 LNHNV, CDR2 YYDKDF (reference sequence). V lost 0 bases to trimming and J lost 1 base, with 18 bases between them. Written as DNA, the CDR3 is TGTGCCACCAGCAGAGATAGGGGGTCAGCCGCATTTAACTATGGCTACACCTTC. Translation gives CATSRDRGSAAFNYGYTF.

CDR3: CATGGSYNSPLHF. Written as DNA, the CDR3 is TGTGCCACCGGGGGCTCCTATAATTCACCCCTCCACTTT. This chain links TRBV2 with TRBJ1-6; TRBD1 is a possible D gene (5 bases). The germline CDR1 and CDR2 sequences are SNHLY and FYNNEI. Between the trimmed V and J ends, which lost 10 bases and 0 bases, there was a span of 7 bases. This CDR3 region has 13 residues.

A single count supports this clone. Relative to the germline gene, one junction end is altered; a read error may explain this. CDR3 amino acids: CASSYPREGIF. The CDR3 coding sequence is TGTGCCAGCAGTTACCCTCGGGAAGGGATCTTC. This chain connects TRBV28 to TRBJ2-1; tentative D call: TRBD2 (5 bases). CDR3 length: 11 residues. CDR1 and CDR2 (germline): MDHEN, SYDVKM.

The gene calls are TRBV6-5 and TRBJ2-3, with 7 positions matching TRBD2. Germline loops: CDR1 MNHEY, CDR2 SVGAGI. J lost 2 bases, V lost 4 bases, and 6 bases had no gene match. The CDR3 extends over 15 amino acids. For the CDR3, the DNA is TGTGCCAGCAGTTTAAAGCGGGAATCCACAGATACGCAGTATTTT. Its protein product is CASSLKRESTDTQYF.

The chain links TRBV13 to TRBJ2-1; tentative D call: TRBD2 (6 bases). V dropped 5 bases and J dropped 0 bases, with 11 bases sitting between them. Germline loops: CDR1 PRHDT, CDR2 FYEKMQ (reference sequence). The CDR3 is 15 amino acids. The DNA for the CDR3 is TGTGCCAGCAGCGTAGCGGACATCTCCTACAATGAGCAGTTCTTC. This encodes CASSVADISYNEQFF.

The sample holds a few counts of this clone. The DNA for the CDR3 is TGTGCCACCAGGTGGTCCGGAGGGGAGACCCAGTACTTC. It encodes CATRWSGGETQYF. The V call is TRBV10-3, the J call TRBJ2-5, with D perhaps matching TRBD2 (6 bases). This CDR3 is 13 amino acids long. CDR1 is ENHRY, CDR2 SYGVKD, per germline. Trimming removed 10 bases at V and 5 bases at J, with 17 bases between.

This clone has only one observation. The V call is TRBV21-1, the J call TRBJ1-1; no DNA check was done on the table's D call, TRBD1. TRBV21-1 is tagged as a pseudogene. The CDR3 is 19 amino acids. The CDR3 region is CASSNSLVDRGQYDTEAFF. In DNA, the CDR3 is TGTGCCAGCAGCAATAGTCTGGTGGACAGGGGGCAATACGACACTGAAGCTTTCTTT.